One T cell receptor beta chain is described in this entry. What this receptor recognizes is not known. No base quality values were provided; no much bigger clone lies one nucleotide off. The data belong to a study of read filtering for tumor transcriptome and immune sequencing (dated by TCRdb to about 2020). Regarding the complete study: Of the patients in the cohort, some 17 were male and 14 were female, and their mean age was approximately 71 years, with a range of roughly 40 to 80. By revised international staging, roughly 8 patients were R-ISS I, roughly 17 were R-ISS II and about seven were R-ISS III. After DNase treatment, whole-transcriptome libraries were prepared using the TruSeq RNA Access Library Prep Kit. Per sample, about 4.05 to 11 million TCR-region mapped reads were obtained with IR-seq, compared with only roughly 75 to 1,400 with RNA-seq. TCR repertoires obtained by targeted immune repertoire sequencing and by bulk whole-transcriptome sequencing performed on the same bone marrow samples were compared. As a main aim, a read-filtering strategy for immune repertoire data was addressed, with the specific question being whether clonotypes supported by a single read should be removed.

Reading from cysteine to phenylalanine, the CDR3 counts 13 amino acids. Only the CDR3 part of the read is kept: 39 bases, read in frame from the first base. The germline V gene specifies SQVTM as CDR1 and ANQGSEA as CDR2. V is shortened by 7 bases, J by 0 bases, and the region joining them spans 12 bases. Starting from roughly 410 ng RNA, TCR libraries were constructed with the Immunoverse kit using molecular barcoded adaptors that cover the alpha/delta and beta/gamma chains. The same RNA used for transcriptome sequencing was used for TCR library preparation. TCR libraries were sequenced on an Illumina HiSeq 4000 with 2 x 150 cycles. The source study handled its data this way. MiXCR aligned TCR reads to human V, D, J and C references and assembled the aligned reads into CDR3 clonotypes, with quality filtering and error correction included. The tcR package in R was used for analysis of clonotype counts and gene usage diversity. For inspection of raw mapping reads, RNA-seq reads were mapped by STAR aligner version 2.5.3a onto GRCh37 of the human genome. To test how sequencing depth affects detected clonotypes, IR-seq fastq files were randomly downsampled with Seqtk 1.3. The public reads were reprocessed in TCRdb via fastp at Q25 and MiXCR, keeping in-frame beta chains. Rows merge per CDR3 protein into single entries with the most common DNA and genes. The V and J calls come from TCRdb's annotation, not from the publication. The sample has over 45,000 distinct CDR3 sequences on record, less than 25% of them singletons. The ten largest clones take up approximately 18% of the sample.

Broad study findings and their caveats: The correlation between IR-seq and RNA-seq shared clonotype proportions rose when single-read clonotypes were removed. Single-read clonotypes made up 80% to 90% of clonotypes but only roughly 3.5% of total reads in IR-seq, compared with 65% to 75% of clonotypes and roughly 40% of reads in RNA-seq. The sorted CD138-negative fraction was not purified T cells but a mixed bone marrow immune population. Compared with RNA-seq, IR-seq captured clonotypes at much higher depth and more reliably, and a smaller IR-seq throughput was enough to identify most shared clonotypes.

Bone marrow was sampled from every patient at the time of active disease. Bone marrow mononuclear cells were isolated by Ficoll-Hypaque density gradient centrifugation. CD138-negative cells were obtained by negative selection after labeling with CD138 magnetic microbeads on a MACS separator, removing myeloma plasma cells. Flow cytometry with CD138 antibodies on an Attune NxT was used to check how pure the isolated cells were. Total RNA was extracted with TRIzol reagent and quantified with a NanoDrop spectrophotometer. Paired RNA-seq and IR-seq were performed on the CD138-negative bone marrow sample of each patient.

This sequence uses TRBV29-1 and TRBJ2-5, with the D segment possibly TRBD1 or TRBD2, each aligning over 5 bases. The clonotype was recovered from a donor aged 40 or older with multiple myeloma. Sequencing was performed on a population of CD138-negative cells sorted from bone marrow. Taken with the paper, the label for cell subset or site translates to: bone marrow mononuclear cells depleted of CD138+ plasma/myeloma cells by negative magnetic selection. For the CDR3, the sequence is CSGGPPNQETQYF. The nucleotide sequence reads as follows: TGCAGCGGGGGACCTCCCAACCAAGAGACCCAGTACTTC.